The T cell receptor (beta chain) under discussion was sequenced for a study of shared clonotypes between healthy human individuals. CDR1 is SGHTA and CDR2 is FQGTGA in the germline V gene. This CDR3 comprises 13 residues. V was cut by 5 bases and J by 5 bases, with 10 bases left in between. Sequencing was performed with immunoSEQ multiplex PCR; in TCRdb, only in-frame clones are kept and a portion is missing. Among about 2,500,000 clones, around 94% were seen once, and the ten largest hold roughly 0.15%. The chain joins TRBV7-3 to TRBJ2-1, with D possibly TRBD2 on 5 matching bases. Sequencing used naive CD4+ T cells sorted from blood. This sample's subset: CD45RA+ positively selected. The receptor was derived from a man younger than 30 in good health. The CDR3 sequence is CASSPGINNEQFF. In DNA, the CDR3 is TGTGCCAGCAGCCCCGGGATTAACAATGAGCAGTTCTTC.